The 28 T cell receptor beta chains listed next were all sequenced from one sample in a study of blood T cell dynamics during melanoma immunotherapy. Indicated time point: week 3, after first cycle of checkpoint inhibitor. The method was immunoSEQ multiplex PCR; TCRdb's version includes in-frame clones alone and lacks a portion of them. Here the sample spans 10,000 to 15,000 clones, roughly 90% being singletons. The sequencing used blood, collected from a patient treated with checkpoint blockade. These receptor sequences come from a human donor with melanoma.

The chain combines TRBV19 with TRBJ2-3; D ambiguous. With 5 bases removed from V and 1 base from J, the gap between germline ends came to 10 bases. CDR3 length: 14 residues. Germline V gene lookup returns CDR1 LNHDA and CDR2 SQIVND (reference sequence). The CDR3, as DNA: TGTGCCAGTAGTGCCGACATAGGCACAGATACGCAGTATTTT. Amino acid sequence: CASSADIGTDTQYF.

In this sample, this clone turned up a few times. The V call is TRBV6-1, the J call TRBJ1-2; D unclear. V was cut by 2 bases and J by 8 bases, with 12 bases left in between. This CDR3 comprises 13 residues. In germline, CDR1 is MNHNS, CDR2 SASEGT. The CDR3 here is CASSENWTGGYTF. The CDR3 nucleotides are TGTGCCAGCAGTGAAAACTGGACGGGAGGCTACACCTTC.

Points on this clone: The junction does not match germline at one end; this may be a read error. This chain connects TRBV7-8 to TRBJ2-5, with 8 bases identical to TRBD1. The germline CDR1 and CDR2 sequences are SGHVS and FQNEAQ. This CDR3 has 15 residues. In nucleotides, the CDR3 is TGTGCCAGCAGCCCACGTCGACCGGACAGGGAGATCCAGTACTTC. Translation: CASSPRRPDREIQYF.

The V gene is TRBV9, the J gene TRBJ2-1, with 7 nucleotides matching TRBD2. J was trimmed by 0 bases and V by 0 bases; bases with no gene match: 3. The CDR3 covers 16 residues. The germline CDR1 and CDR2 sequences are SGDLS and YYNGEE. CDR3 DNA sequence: TGTGCCAGCAGCGTAGGGGGCGGGAGCTCCTACAATGAGCAGTTCTTC. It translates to CASSVGGGSSYNEQFF.

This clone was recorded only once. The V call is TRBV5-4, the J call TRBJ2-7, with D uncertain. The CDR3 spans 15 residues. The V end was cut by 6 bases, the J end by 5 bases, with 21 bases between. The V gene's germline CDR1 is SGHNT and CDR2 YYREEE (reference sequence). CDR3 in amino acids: CASTLDGVTPHEQYF. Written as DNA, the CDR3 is TGTGCCAGCACCCTTGATGGGGTTACCCCTCACGAGCAGTACTTC.

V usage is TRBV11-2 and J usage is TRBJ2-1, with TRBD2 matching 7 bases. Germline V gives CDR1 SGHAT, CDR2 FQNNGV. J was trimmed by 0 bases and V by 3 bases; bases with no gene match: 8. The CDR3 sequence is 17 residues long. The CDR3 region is CASSLYTSASSYNEQFF. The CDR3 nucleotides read TGTGCCAGCAGCTTGTATACTAGCGCTAGCTCCTACAATGAGCAGTTCTTC.

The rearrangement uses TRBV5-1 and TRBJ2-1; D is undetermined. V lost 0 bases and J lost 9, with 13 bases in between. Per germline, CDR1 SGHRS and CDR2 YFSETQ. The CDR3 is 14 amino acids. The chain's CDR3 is CASSLAVGLGEQFF. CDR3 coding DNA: TGCGCCAGCAGCTTGGCCGTAGGGTTGGGTGAGCAGTTCTTC.

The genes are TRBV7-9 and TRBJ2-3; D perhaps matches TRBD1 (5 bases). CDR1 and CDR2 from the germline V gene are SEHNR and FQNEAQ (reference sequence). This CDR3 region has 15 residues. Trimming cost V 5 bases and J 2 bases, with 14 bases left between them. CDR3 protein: CASSPKVRVTDTQYF. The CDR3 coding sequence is TGTGCCAGCAGCCCAAAGGTCAGGGTCACAGATACGCAGTATTTT. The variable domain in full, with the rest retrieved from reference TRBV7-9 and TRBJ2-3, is DTGVSQNPRHKITKRGQNVTFRCDPISEHNRLYWYRQTLGQGPEFLTYFQNEAQLEKSRLLSDRFSAERPKGSFSTLEIQRTEQGDSAMYLCASSPKVRVTDTQYFGPGTRLTVL.

CDR3 loop: CASSAGTDPPYEQYF. CDR3 nucleotides: TGTGCCAGTAGTGCCGGGACCGACCCTCCCTACGAGCAGTACTTC. This chain connects TRBV19 to TRBJ2-7, with D perhaps given as TRBD1 or TRBD2 (5 bases each). This CDR3 has 15 residues. Trimming cost V 5 bases and J 2 bases, with 16 bases left between them. Germline V CDR1 and CDR2: LNHDA, SQIVND (reference sequence).

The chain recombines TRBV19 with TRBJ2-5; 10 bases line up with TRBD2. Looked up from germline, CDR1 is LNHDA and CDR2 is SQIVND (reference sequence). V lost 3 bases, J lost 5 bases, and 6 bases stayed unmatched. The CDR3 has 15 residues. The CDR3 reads CASSIELAGLETQYF. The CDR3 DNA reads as TGTGCCAGTAGTATCGAACTAGCGGGACTGGAGACCCAGTACTTC.

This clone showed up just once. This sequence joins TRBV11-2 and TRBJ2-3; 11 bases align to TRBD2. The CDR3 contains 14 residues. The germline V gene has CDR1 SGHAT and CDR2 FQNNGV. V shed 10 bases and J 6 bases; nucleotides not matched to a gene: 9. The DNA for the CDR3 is TGTGCCACAGCTCTAGCGGGAGGCGGGGATACGCAGTATTTT. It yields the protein CATALAGGGDTQYF.

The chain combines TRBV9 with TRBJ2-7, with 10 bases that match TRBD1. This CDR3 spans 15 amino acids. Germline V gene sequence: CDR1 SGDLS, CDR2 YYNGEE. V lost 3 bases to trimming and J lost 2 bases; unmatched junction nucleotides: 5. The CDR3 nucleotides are TGTGCCAGCAGCGCGGTAGGGACAGGGGCCTACGAGCAGTACTTC. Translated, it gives CASSAVGTGAYEQYF. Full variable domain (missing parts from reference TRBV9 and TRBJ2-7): DSGVTQTPKHLITATGQRVTLRCSPRSGDLSVYWYQQSLDQGLQFLIQYYNGEERAKGNILERFSAQQFPDLHSELNLSSLELGDSALYFCASSAVGTGAYEQYFGPGTRLTVT.

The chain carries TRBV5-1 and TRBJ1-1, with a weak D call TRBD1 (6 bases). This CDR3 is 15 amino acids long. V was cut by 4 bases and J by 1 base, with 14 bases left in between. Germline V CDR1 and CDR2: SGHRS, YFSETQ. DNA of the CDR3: TGCGCCAGCAGCGAAAGGGACATTGGGAACACTGAAGCTTTCTTT. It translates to CASSERDIGNTEAFF.

The DNA for the CDR3 is TGTGCCTGGAGTGTACTGCGGGGGGTGCGCTATGGCTACACCTTC. Protein: CAWSVLRGVRYGYTF. The rearrangement joins TRBV30 to TRBJ1-2, with a tentative D call TRBD1 (5 bases). Trimming shortened V by 0 bases and J by 4 bases, and 15 bases separated the two germline ends. The CDR3 is made up of 15 amino acids. CDR1 is GTSNPN, CDR2 SVGIG, per germline (reference sequence).

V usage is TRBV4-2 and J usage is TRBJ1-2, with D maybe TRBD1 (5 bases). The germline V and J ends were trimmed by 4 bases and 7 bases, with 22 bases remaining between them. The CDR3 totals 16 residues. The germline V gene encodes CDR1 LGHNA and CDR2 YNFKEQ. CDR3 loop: CASSLDSGRRPAGYTF. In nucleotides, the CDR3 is TGTGCCAGCAGCCTGGACTCAGGGAGGCGTCCGGCTGGCTACACCTTC.

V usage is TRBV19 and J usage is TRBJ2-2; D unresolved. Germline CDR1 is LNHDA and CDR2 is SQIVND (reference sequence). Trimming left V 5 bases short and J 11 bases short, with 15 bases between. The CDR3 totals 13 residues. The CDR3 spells CASSLQDARELFF. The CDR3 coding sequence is TGTGCCAGTAGTTTACAAGACGCGAGAGAGCTGTTTTTT.

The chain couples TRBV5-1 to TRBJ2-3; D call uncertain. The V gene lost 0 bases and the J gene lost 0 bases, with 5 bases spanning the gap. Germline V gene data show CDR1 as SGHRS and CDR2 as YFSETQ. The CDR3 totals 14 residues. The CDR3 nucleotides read TGCGCCAGCAGCTTGGACTCGAGCACAGATACGCAGTATTTT. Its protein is CASSLDSSTDTQYF.

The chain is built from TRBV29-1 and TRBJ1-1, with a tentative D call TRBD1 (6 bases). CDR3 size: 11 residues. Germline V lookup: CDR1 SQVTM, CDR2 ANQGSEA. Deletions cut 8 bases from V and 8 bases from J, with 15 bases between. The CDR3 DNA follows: TGCAGCTCCCAAACGGGGGCGGAAGCTTTCTTT. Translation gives CSSQTGAEAFF.

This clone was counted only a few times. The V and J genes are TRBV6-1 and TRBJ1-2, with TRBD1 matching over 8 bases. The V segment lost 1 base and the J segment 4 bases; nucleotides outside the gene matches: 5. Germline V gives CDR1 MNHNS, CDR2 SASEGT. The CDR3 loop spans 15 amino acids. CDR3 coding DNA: TGTGCCAGCAGTGAAGTCCCAGGGGGCAGCTATGGCTACACCTTC. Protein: CASSEVPGGSYGYTF.

The CDR3 DNA follows: TGCGCCAGCAGCTCCTCCTTACGGGGACTAGCGGGGGGGAGCTCCTACAATGAGCAGTTCTTC. Translating gives CASSSSLRGLAGGSSYNEQFF. The genes are TRBV5-1 and TRBJ2-1, with TRBD2 matching 16 bases. V was clipped by 3 bases and J by 0 bases; unmatched bases: 12. There are 21 residues in the CDR3. The germline gives CDR1 SGHRS, CDR2 YFSETQ.

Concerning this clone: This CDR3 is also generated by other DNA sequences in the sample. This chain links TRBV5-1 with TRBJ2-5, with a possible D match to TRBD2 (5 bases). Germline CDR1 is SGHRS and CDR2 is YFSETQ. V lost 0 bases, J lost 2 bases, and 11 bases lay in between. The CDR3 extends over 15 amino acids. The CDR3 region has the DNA TGCGCCAGCAGCTTGGTCGGGAACCAACAAGAGACCCAGTACTTC. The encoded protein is CASSLVGNQQETQYF.

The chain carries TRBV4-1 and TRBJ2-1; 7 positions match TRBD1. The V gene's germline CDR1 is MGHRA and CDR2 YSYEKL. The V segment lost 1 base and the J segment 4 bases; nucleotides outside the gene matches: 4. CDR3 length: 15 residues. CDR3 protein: CASSQATGVYNEQFF. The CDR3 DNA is TGCGCCAGCAGCCAAGCAACAGGGGTATACAATGAGCAGTTCTTC.

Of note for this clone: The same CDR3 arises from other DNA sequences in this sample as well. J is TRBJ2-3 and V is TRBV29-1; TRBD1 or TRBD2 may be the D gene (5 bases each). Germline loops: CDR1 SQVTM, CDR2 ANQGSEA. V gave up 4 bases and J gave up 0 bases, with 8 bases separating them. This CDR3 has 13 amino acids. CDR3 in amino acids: CSVGGPSTDTQYF. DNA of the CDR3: TGCAGCGTTGGGGGACCTAGCACAGATACGCAGTATTTT.

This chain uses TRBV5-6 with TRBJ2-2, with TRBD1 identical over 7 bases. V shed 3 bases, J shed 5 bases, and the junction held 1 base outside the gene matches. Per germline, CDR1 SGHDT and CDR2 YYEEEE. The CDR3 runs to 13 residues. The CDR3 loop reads CASSYRGTGELFF. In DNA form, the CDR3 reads TGTGCCAGCAGCTACAGGGGAACCGGGGAGCTGTTTTTT.

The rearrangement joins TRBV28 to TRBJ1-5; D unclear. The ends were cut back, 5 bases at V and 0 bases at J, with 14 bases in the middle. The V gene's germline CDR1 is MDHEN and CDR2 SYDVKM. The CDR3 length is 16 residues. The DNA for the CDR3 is TGTGCCAGCAGTCTAGACCAGATAAATAGCAATCAGCCCCAGCATTTT. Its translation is CASSLDQINSNQPQHF.

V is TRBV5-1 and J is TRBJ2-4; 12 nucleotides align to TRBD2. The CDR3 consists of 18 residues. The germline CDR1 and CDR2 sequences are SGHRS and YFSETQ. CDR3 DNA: TGCGCACCAGGGGACCCTAGCGGGGGGGTAATAGCCAAAAACATTCAGTACTTC. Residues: CAPGDPSGGVIAKNIQYF.

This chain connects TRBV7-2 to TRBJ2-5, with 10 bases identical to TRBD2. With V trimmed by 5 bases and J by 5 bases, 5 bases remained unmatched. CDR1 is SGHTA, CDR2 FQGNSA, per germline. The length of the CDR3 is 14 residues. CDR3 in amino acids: CASSHASGGETQYF. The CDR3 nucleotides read TGTGCCAGCAGCCACGCTAGCGGGGGCGAGACCCAGTACTTC.

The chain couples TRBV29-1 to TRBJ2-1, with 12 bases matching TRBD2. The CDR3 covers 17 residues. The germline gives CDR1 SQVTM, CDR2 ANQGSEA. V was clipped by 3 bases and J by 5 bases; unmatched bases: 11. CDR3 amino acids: CSVDLAGGPPQHNEQFF. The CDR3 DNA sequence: TGCAGCGTTGACCTAGCGGGAGGGCCGCCCCAACACAATGAGCAGTTCTTC.